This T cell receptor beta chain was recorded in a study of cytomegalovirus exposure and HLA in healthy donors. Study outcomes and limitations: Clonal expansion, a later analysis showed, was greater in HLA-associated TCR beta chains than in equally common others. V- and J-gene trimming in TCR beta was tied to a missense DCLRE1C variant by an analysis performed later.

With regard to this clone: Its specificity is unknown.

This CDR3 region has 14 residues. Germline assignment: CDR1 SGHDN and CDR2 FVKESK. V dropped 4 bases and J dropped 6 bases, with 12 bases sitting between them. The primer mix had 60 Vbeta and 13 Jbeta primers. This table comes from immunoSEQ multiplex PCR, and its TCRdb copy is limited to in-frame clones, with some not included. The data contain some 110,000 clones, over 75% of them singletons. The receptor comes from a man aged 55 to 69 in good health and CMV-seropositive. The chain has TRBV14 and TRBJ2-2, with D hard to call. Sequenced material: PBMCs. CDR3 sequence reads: CASSPRVPPGELFF. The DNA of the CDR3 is TGTGCCAGCAGCCCCCGGGTCCCACCCGGGGAGCTGTTTTTT.